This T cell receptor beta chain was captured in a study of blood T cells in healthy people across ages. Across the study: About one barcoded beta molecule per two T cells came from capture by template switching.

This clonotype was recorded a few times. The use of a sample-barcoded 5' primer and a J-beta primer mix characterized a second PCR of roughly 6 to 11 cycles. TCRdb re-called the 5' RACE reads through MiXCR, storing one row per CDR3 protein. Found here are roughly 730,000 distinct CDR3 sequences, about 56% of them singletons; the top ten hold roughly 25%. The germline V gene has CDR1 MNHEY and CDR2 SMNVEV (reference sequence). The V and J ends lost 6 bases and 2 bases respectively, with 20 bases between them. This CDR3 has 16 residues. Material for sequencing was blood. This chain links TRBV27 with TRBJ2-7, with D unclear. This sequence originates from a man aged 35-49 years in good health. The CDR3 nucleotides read TGTGCCAGCAGACAGAGGAGTGGGGTAGAAGCCTACGAGCAGTACTTC. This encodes CASRQRSGVEAYEQYF.